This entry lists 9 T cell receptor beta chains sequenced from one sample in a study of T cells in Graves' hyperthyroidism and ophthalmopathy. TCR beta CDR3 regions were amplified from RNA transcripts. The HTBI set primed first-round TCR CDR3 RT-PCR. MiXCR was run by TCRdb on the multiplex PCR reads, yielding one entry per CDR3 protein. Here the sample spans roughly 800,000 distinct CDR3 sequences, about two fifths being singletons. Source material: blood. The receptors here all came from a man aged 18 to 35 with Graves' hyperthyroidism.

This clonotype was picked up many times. The CDR3 DNA sequence: TGCAGCGTTGAAGATCGCGAGGATTCCTACGAGCAGTACTTC. It is translated as CSVEDREDSYEQYF. V and J are TRBV29-1 and TRBJ2-7, with no clear D. CDR3 length: 14 amino acids. Trimming cost V 0 bases and J 1 base, with 10 bases left between them. The germline CDR1 and CDR2 sequences are SQVTM and ANQGSEA.

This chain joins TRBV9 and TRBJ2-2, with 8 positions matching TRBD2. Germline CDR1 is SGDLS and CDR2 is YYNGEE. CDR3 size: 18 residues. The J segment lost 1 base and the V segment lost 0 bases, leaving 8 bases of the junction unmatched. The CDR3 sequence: CASSVEGAGVENTGELFF. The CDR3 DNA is TGTGCCAGCAGCGTAGAGGGAGCGGGGGTAGAGAACACCGGGGAGCTGTTTTTT.

In nucleotides, the CDR3 is TGTGCCAGCAGCGTGAAGAGGACGGATTATAATTCACCCCTCCACTTT. It translates to CASSVKRTDYNSPLHF. This chain links TRBV7-2 with TRBJ1-6; no firm D call. V lost 5 bases, J lost 4 bases, and 15 bases lay in between. Germline lookup yields CDR1 SGHTA and CDR2 FQGNSA. This CDR3 contains 16 residues.

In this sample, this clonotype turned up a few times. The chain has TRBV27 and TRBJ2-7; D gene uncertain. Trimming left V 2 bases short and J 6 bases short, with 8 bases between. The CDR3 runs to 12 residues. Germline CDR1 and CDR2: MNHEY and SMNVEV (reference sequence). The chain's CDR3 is CASSLKGGEQYF. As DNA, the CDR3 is TGTGCCAGCAGTTTAAAGGGTGGCGAGCAGTACTTC.

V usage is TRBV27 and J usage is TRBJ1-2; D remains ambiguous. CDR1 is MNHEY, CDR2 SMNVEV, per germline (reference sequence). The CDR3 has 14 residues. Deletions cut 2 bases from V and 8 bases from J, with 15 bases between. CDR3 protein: CASSLAGRRVGYTF. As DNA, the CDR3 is TGTGCCAGCAGTTTAGCGGGCAGGAGAGTGGGCTACACCTTC.

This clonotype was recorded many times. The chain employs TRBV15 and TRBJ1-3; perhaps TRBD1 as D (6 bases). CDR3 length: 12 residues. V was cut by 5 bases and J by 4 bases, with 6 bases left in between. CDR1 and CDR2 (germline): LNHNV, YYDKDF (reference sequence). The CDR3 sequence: CATSDRGNTIYF. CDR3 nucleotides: TGTGCCACCAGCGACAGGGGAAACACCATATATTTT.

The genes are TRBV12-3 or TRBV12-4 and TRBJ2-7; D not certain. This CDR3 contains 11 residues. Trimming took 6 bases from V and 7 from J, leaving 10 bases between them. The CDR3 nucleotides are TGTGCCAGCAGCCTCAGAAGGGAGCAGTACTTC. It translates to CASSLRREQYF.

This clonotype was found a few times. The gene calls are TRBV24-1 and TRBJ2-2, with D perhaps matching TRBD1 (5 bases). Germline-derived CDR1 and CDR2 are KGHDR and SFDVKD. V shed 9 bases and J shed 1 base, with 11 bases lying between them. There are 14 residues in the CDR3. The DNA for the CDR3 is TGTGCCACCGAAGGGGTAGGGAACACCGGGGAGCTGTTTTTT. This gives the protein CATEGVGNTGELFF.

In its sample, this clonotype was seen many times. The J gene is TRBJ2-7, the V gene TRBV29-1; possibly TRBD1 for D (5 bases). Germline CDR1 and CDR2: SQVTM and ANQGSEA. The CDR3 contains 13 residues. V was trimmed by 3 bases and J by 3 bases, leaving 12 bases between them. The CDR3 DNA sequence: TGCAGCGTTGAGGGGCCCGGCGGCTACGAGCAGTACTTC. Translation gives CSVEGPGGYEQYF.